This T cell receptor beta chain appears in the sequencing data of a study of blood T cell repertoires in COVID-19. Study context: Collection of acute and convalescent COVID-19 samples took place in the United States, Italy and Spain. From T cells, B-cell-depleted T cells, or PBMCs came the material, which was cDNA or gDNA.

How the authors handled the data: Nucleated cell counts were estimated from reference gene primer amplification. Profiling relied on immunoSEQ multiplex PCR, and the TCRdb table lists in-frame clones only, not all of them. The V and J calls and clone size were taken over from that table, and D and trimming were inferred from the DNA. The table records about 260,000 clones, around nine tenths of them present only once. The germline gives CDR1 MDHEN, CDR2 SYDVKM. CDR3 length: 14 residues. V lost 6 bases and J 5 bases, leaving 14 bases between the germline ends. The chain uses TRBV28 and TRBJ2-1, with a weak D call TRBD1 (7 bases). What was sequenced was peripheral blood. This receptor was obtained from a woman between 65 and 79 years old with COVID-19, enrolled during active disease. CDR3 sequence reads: CASSPGGSDNEQFF. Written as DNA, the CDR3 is TGTGCCAGCAGCCCAGGGGGGTCTGACAATGAGCAGTTCTTC.